What follows are 7 T cell receptor beta chains derived from one specimen sequenced in a study of T cells after yellow fever vaccination. MiXCR was run by TCRdb on the 5' RACE reads, yielding one entry per CDR3 protein. This sample has tens of thousands of distinct CDR3 sequences, with 6.3% found just once. Sequencing used PBMCs, either bulk or a sorted T-cell subset (CD4+, CD8+, memory, or dextramer-sorted; not recorded which), obtained on the day of the yellow fever booster vaccination. The receptors come from a young man who received the YFV17D yellow fever vaccine.

V usage is TRBV12-3 or TRBV12-4 and J usage is TRBJ2-2; TRBD2 aligns across 11 bases. The CDR3 spans 18 residues. After removal of 3 bases from V and 6 bases from J, the junction contained 12 bases not matched to a gene. This CDR3 reads CASSLFGVPSGRSGELFF. In DNA form, the CDR3 reads TGTGCCAGCAGTTTGTTCGGAGTGCCTAGCGGGAGGTCCGGGGAGCTGTTTTTT.

This clonotype showed up many times. The genes are TRBV24-1 and TRBJ2-3, with 13 bases identical to TRBD2. This CDR3 region has 16 residues. CDR1 is KGHDR and CDR2 is SFDVKD in the germline V gene. Trimming at V came to 4 bases and at J to 8 bases, leaving 8 bases not matched to a gene. The CDR3 sequence: CATSDLTSGRASTQYF. The CDR3 DNA reads as TGTGCCACCAGTGACCTCACTAGCGGGAGGGCCTCTACGCAGTATTTT.

This clonotype was picked up a small number of times. The genes are TRBV25-1 and TRBJ2-7; D is perhaps TRBD1 (5 bases). The germline V and J ends were trimmed by 1 base and 1 base, with 11 bases remaining between them. Germline-derived CDR1 and CDR2 are MGHDK and SYGVNS. There are 15 residues in the CDR3. The chain's CDR3 is CASSESGQPSYEQYF. DNA for the CDR3: TGTGCCAGCAGTGAATCTGGACAACCATCCTACGAGCAGTACTTC.

This clonotype was found a few times. This rearrangement joins TRBV20-1 to TRBJ1-6, with D uncertain. CDR3 size: 11 residues. The germline V and J ends were trimmed by 6 bases and 11 bases, with 11 bases remaining between them. Looked up from germline, CDR1 is DFQATT and CDR2 is SNEGSKA (reference sequence). The CDR3 nucleotides are TGCAGTGCCCACAACGGCCCACCCCTCCACTTT. Translating it yields CSAHNGPPLHF.

To note about this clonotype: A junction end diverges from the germline sequence, so it may reflect a read error. The rearrangement joins TRBV3-1 to TRBJ2-6; D remains ambiguous. Germline loops: CDR1 LGHDT, CDR2 YNNKEL (reference sequence). The CDR3 spans 15 residues. CDR3 sequence: CAGSQDRTGANVLTF. CDR3 sequence (DNA): TGTGCCGGCAGCCAAGATCGGACTGGGGCCAACGTCCTGACTTTC. The whole variable domain, remainder taken from reference TRBV3-1 and TRBJ2-6, is DTAVSQTPKYLVTQMGNDKSIKCEQNLGHDTMYWYKQDSKKFLKIMFSYNNKELIINETVPNRFSPKSPDKAHLNLHINSLELGDSAVYFCAGSQDRTGANVLTFGAGSRLTVL.

The chain joins TRBV6-2 or TRBV6-3 to TRBJ1-4; D is uncertain. V lost 0 bases and J lost 5, with 4 bases in between. CDR3 length: 13 residues. The germline gives CDR1 MNHEY, CDR2 SVGEGT. The CDR3 loop reads CASSYSDNEKLFF. CDR3 nucleotides: TGTGCCAGCAGTTACTCGGACAATGAAAAACTGTTTTTT.

In this sample, this clonotype turned up many times. The rearrangement links TRBV7-2 to TRBJ2-7; the D call may be TRBD1 or TRBD2 (7 bases each). Trimming removed 5 bases from V and 4 bases from J, with 18 bases in between. Germline CDR1 is SGHTA and CDR2 is FQGNSA. The CDR3 runs to 15 residues. The CDR3 region has the DNA TGTGCCAGCAGCACCAGGGGGGGTAAAGAATACGAGCAGTACTTC. Encoded protein: CASSTRGGKEYEQYF.